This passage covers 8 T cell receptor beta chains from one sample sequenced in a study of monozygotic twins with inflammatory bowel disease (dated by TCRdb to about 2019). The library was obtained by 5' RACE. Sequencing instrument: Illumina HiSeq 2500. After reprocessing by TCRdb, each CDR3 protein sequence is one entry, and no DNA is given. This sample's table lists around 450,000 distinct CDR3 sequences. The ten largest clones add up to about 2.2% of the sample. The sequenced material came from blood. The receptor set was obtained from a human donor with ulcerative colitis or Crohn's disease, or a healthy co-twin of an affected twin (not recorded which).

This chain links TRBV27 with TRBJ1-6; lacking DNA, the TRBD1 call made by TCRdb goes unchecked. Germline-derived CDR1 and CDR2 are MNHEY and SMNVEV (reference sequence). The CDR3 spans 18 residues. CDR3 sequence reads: CASSFYLPPMNQESPLHF.

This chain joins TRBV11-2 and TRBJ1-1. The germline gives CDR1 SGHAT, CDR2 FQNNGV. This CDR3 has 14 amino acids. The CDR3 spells CASTLSWMNTEAFF.

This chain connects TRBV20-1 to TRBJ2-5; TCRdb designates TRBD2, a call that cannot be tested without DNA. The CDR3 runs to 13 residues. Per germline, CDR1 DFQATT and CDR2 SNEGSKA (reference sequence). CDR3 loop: CSARGGLQETQYF.

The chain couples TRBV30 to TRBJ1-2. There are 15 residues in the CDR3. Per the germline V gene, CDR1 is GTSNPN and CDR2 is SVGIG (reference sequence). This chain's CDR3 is CAWSAQQGPPYGYTF.

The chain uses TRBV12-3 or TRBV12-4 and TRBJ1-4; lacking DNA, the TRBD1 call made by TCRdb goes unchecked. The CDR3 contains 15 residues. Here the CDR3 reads CASSPRGQGIEKLFF.

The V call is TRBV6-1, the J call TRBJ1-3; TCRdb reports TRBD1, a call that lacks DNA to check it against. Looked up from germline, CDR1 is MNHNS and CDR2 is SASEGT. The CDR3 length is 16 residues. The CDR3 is CASSPLSSPSGNTIYF.

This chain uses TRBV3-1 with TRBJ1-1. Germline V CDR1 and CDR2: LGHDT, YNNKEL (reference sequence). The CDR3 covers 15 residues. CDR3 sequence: CASSQKGAGSTEAFF.

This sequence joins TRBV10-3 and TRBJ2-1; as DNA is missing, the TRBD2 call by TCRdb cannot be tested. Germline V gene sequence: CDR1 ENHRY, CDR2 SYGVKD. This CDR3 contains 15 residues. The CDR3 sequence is CAISESTRGSYEQFF.